This T cell receptor beta chain was sequenced during a study of vaccination and CD4 T cells after COVID-19 (dated by TCRdb to 2021 to 2024). General notes on the study: SARS-CoV-2 positivity had been established in the convalescent patients by nasal swab PCR, and mild disease was recorded in several of these patients and severe disease in one. The spike-specific CD4+ TCR repertoire was compared before and after mRNA vaccination in fewer than eleven COVID-19 convalescent patients and several infection-naive healthy vaccine recipients. Participants received two doses of either the Pfizer-BioNTech BNT162b2 vaccine (n=8) or the Moderna mRNA-1273 vaccine (n=2). For a few convalescent patients, samples were collected at an early post-vaccination timepoint (day 14) as well as at a late post-vaccination timepoint (days 161 to 241). In the convalescent cohort there were six males and four females, among whom were two Hispanic individuals, seven Caucasians, two Asians and one multiracial person. Post-COVID blood samples from convalescent patients were collected a median of around 110 days after diagnosis, with a range of roughly 35 to 161 days. Post-vaccine blood samples were collected a median of about 72 days after the second vaccine dose, ranging from roughly 12 to 250 days. The paper as a whole reports these results and caveats: Relatively few convalescent patients were included in the study, and early timepoints after natural infection were not analyzed. Nearly all vaccine-specific clones in convalescent patients (304 of 307) were mono-reactive for SARS-CoV-2 spike rather than cross-reactive with common cold coronaviruses. In convalescent patients, a median 86.3% of post-vaccine SARS-CoV-2-reactive clones were detected only after vaccination, and vaccine-specific priming was suggested by this finding. The median count of SARS-CoV-2-reactive clonotypes went up from 20 to 25 after infection to some 38 after vaccination, although the change was not significant.

Library method: PCR. Instrument on record: Illumina iSeq 100. Per the original workflow: Non-productive sequences were removed, and CDR3s that did not start with C, did not end with F or W, or were shorter than 7 amino acids were discarded. Levenshtein distances (stringdist) and unrooted phylogenetic trees (ape) in R version 3.6.1 were used to assess CDR3 homology. The public reads were quality trimmed at Q25 with fastp and then assembled into clones with MiXCR by TCRdb, keeping productive beta chains. CDR3 protein sequences are deduplicated, and each keeps its most common genes and DNA. These V and J calls rely on TCRdb rather than the paper's analysis. Present in this sample are 26,000 or so distinct CDR3 sequences, around 50% of which were seen just once. Around 5.2% of the sample rests with the top ten. Points on this clonotype: The target of this receptor is not known. Base qualities were left out, and no much larger clone turns up one base away.

The time point label, read with the paper, signifies: late sampling 161 to 241 days after vaccination in three convalescent patients. The positive SARS-CoV-2 PCR tests of the convalescent patients were dated from March to December 2020, before the Alpha, Beta and Delta variants emerged in the United States. PBMCs were separated from whole blood using Ficoll-Paque Plus gradient centrifugation and then either used fresh or cryopreserved at -140C. V lost 5 bases and J lost 4 bases, and the count of bases not matched to a germline gene is 25. The germline V gene provides CDR1 MNHNS and CDR2 SASEGT. The cysteine opens and the phenylalanine closes a CDR3 of 21 amino acids. The only DNA kept is the CDR3, 63 bases in frame from the first base.

The TCR sequence derives from a human donor who had recovered from COVID-19. Specimen: CD4+ T cells from blood, collected about 7 months after SARS-CoV-2 vaccination. The chain couples TRBV6-1 to TRBJ2-5, with TRBD2 identical over 10 junction bases. The DNA sequence is as follows: TGTGCCAGCAGTCCCGAGGGCCTAGCGGGAGCAACTCAACTTTCACGAGAGACCCAGTACTTC. It translates as CASSPEGLAGATQLSRETQYF.